The clone carrying this T cell receptor beta chain occurred many times. The data were obtained in a study of T cells in Graves' hyperthyroidism and ophthalmopathy. In germline, CDR1 is MDHEN, CDR2 SYDVKM. J was trimmed by 3 bases and V by 5 bases; bases with no gene match: 12. The CDR3 is 17 amino acids. Amplified regions were TCR beta CDR3 sequences from RNA transcripts. Initially, a first-round RT-PCR of the TCR CDR3 employed the HTBI primer set. TCRdb reprocessed the multiplex PCR reads with MiXCR, giving one entry per CDR3 protein. The sample lists a few hundred thousand distinct CDR3 sequences, more than 15% occurring once.

The rearrangement joins TRBV28 to TRBJ2-3; 9 bases line up with TRBD1. The TCR was taken from a woman between 40 and 50 years old with Graves' ophthalmopathy. Sequencing was performed on blood. CDR3 sequence: CASSLPRDRDVTDTQYF. In nucleotides, the CDR3 is TGTGCCAGCAGTCTTCCTCGGGACAGGGATGTGACAGATACGCAGTATTTT.